Below, one T cell receptor beta chain is given with its context. At one end, the junction sequence differs from germline, possibly due to a read error. From germline, CDR1 is MNHEY and CDR2 SVGEGT. This CDR3 contains 17 residues. TCRdb re-analysed the 5' RACE reads in MiXCR, keeping a single row per CDR3 protein. The sample holds tens of thousands of distinct CDR3 sequences, 25% to 30% seen once. The TCR originated in a female donor with breast cancer. Sequenced input: tumor-infiltrating memory CD4+ T cells sorted from the breast tumor. Documented subset: memory CD4+ T cells, CD4+CD45RO+CD25-. V is TRBV6-2 or TRBV6-3 and J is TRBJ1-1; 8 bases match TRBD1. CDR3 sequence reads: CASSYGQQGAGNTEASF. In DNA, the CDR3 is TGTGCCAGCAGTTACGGACAGCAGGGGGCCGGTAACACTGAAGCTTCCTTT.